What follows are 7 T cell receptor beta chains derived from one specimen sequenced in a study of cytomegalovirus exposure and HLA in healthy donors. Primers: 60 Vbeta forward and 13 Jbeta reverse. Method: immunoSEQ multiplex PCR; TCRdb's copy keeps in-frame clones and lacks some. The sample carries 100,000 or so clones, 60% to 85% recorded once. The sample consisted of PBMCs. Receptor source: a woman between 40 and 50 years old in good health and CMV-seropositive.

The J gene is TRBJ2-7, the V gene TRBV5-1; D possibly corresponds to TRBD1 (7 bases). Germline CDR1 reads SGHRS; CDR2 reads YFSETQ. The length of the CDR3 is 15 residues. Trimming pared 3 bases from V and 4 bases from J, leaving 17 bases between. CDR3 loop: CASSSQGAGGYEQYF. The CDR3, as DNA: TGCGCCAGCAGCTCCCAAGGGGCAGGGGGGTACGAGCAGTACTTC.

The chain uses TRBV4-1 and TRBJ2-3, with D perhaps TRBD1 (5 bases). From germline, CDR1 is MGHRA and CDR2 YSYEKL. Trimming cost V 3 bases and J 0 bases, with 7 bases left between them. This CDR3 is 14 amino acids long. The chain's CDR3 is CASSHRASTDTQYF. The CDR3 coding sequence is TGCGCCAGCAGCCACAGGGCTAGCACAGATACGCAGTATTTT.

This clone was observed once. The chain carries TRBV9 and TRBJ1-2; D unclear. Germline V gene lookup returns CDR1 SGDLS and CDR2 YYNGEE. Between the trimmed V and J ends, which lost 0 bases and 8 bases, there was a span of 17 bases. The CDR3 loop spans 15 amino acids. The CDR3 sequence is CASSVEATAIGGYTF. The CDR3 DNA reads TGTGCCAGCAGCGTAGAGGCAACGGCGATCGGGGGCTACACCTTC.

V usage is TRBV5-1 and J usage is TRBJ2-1; TRBD1 matches 7 bases. CDR1 SGHRS and CDR2 YFSETQ come from the germline V gene. Losses at the gene ends were 1 base for V and 3 bases for J; bases not matched to a gene: 4. CDR3 size: 15 residues. CDR3 in DNA: TGCGCCAGCAGCTTGATCTCAGGGGGCTACAATGAGCAGTTCTTC. This encodes CASSLISGGYNEQFF. The whole variable domain, remainder taken from reference TRBV5-1 and TRBJ2-1, is KAGVTQTPRYLIKTRGQQVTLSCSPISGHRSVSWYQQTPGQGLQFLFEYFSETQRNKGNFPGRFSGRQFSNSRSEMNVSTLELGDSALYLCASSLISGGYNEQFFGPGTRLTVL.

The chain couples TRBV9 to TRBJ1-4, with 8 bases fitting TRBD1. Germline CDR1 is SGDLS and CDR2 is YYNGEE. Trimming took 3 bases from V and 8 from J; bases not matched to a gene: 9. The CDR3 is 15 amino acids. The DNA of the CDR3 is TGTGCCAGCAGCGCCAAGACAGGGGAGGGAGAAAAACTGTTTTTT. This gives the protein CASSAKTGEGEKLFF.

The gene calls are TRBV7-6 and TRBJ2-1; D remains unclear. CDR3 size: 15 residues. Germline CDR1 SGHVS, CDR2 FNYEAQ. V lost 3 bases and J 2 bases, leaving 11 bases between the germline ends. For the CDR3, the DNA is TGTGCCAGCAGCTTTTTGCTTGGCACCTACAATGAGCAGTTCTTC. Protein sequence: CASSFLLGTYNEQFF.

This clone came up once. V gene TRBV7-2 combines with J gene TRBJ1-2; TRBD1 matches at 7 bases. V was clipped by 4 bases and J by 5 bases; unmatched bases: 10. In germline, CDR1 is SGHTA, CDR2 FQGNSA. The length of the CDR3 is 15 residues. CDR3 sequence reads: CASSWGVQGVYGYTF. CDR3 sequence (DNA): TGTGCCAGCAGCTGGGGCGTGCAGGGGGTATATGGCTACACCTTC.